These 32 T cell receptor beta chains came from one sample sequenced in a study of T cells expressing NK-cell markers. TCRdb reworked the 5' RACE reads into one entry per CDR3 protein, no DNA. This listing includes approximately 550,000 distinct CDR3 sequences. The sample comprised blood T cells: a sorted CD56 or NKG2C T cell subset, CD4+ or CD8+ T cells, or bulk PBMC T cells (not recorded which). The source of these receptors is a man in his late teens or twenties in good health.

This chain uses TRBV20-1 with TRBJ1-2. The CDR3 has 15 residues. The germline CDR1 and CDR2 sequences are DFQATT and SNEGSKA (reference sequence). The CDR3 reads CSARMSGRLDYGYTF.

CDR3 sequence: CASGRRGLHEQYF. The V gene is TRBV6-1, the J gene TRBJ2-7; TCRdb selects TRBD2, and the lack of DNA leaves this call unchecked. Germline lookup yields CDR1 MNHNS and CDR2 SASEGT. The CDR3 has 13 amino acids.

The V gene is TRBV7-3, the J gene TRBJ2-1; TCRdb names TRBD2, which stays unverified in the absence of DNA. The CDR3 covers 14 residues. The germline CDR1 and CDR2 sequences are SGHTA and FQGTGA. The CDR3 loop reads CASSKSSGNNEQFF.

The chain links TRBV12-3 or TRBV12-4 to TRBJ1-3. The CDR3 is 14 residues long. This CDR3 reads CASSPDTVGNTIYF.

The chain employs TRBV5-6 and TRBJ2-1; TCRdb's assignment of TRBD1 cannot be checked, as there is no DNA. In germline, CDR1 is SGHDT, CDR2 YYEEEE. The CDR3 is 17 residues long. This CDR3 is CASSPALGEGSYNEQFF.

The chain is built from TRBV10-3 and TRBJ2-4; with no DNA, the TCRdb D assignment of TRBD1 cannot be verified. This CDR3 is built from 16 residues. Germline assignment: CDR1 ENHRY and CDR2 SYGVKD. The CDR3 loop is CAISESSDIAKNIQYF.

The chain uses TRBV19 and TRBJ1-4; TCRdb proposes TRBD1, but this gene call is untestable without DNA. This CDR3 has 15 residues. CDR1 and CDR2 (germline): LNHDA, SQIVND (reference sequence). The CDR3 region is CASSPDSSLNEKLFF.

This sequence joins TRBV29-1 and TRBJ1-2. The CDR3 has 13 amino acids. Germline V lookup: CDR1 SQVTM, CDR2 ANQGSEA. The chain's CDR3 is CSVDNTIRHGYTF.

The CDR3 sequence is CASTGAGTQYF. This chain joins TRBV4-1 and TRBJ2-3; the TRBD1 assignment by TCRdb is unverifiable without DNA. The CDR3 runs to 11 residues. Per germline, CDR1 MGHRA and CDR2 YSYEKL.

The CDR3 loop is CASRKTSGYEQYF. The chain joins TRBV6-1 to TRBJ2-7; TCRdb picks TRBD2, but there is no DNA to check that call. The length of the CDR3 is 13 residues. Germline V gene data show CDR1 as MNHNS and CDR2 as SASEGT.

This chain uses TRBV20-1 with TRBJ2-1; TCRdb names TRBD2, which stays unverified in the absence of DNA. This CDR3 region has 14 residues. The germline V gene has CDR1 DFQATT and CDR2 SNEGSKA (reference sequence). The CDR3 spells CSARISGRVDEQFF.

The rearrangement uses TRBV11-2 and TRBJ1-1; TCRdb selects TRBD1, and the lack of DNA leaves this call unchecked. The CDR3 extends over 16 amino acids. The germline V gene has CDR1 SGHAT and CDR2 FQNNGV. This CDR3 reads CASRVRSGTVNTEAFF.

The V gene is TRBV28, the J gene TRBJ2-2; the D call from TCRdb, TRBD2, cannot be confirmed without DNA. CDR1 MDHEN and CDR2 SYDVKM come from the germline V gene. The CDR3 length is 13 residues. The CDR3 loop reads CASSRSRHGELFF.

The V call is TRBV10-3, the J call TRBJ2-3. The CDR3 has 14 amino acids. The germline V gene has CDR1 ENHRY and CDR2 SYGVKD. The CDR3 loop is CAISESRVTDTQYF.

The chain employs TRBV29-1 and TRBJ1-2; TCRdb's D gene call, TRBD1, goes unchecked for lack of DNA. The CDR3 is 11 amino acids. From germline, CDR1 is SQVTM and CDR2 ANQGSEA. The CDR3 is CSVGGLDGYTF.

The rearrangement joins TRBV28 to TRBJ1-2. The CDR3 sequence is 13 residues long. The germline CDR1 and CDR2 sequences are MDHEN and SYDVKM. The CDR3 loop reads CASSLNAARGYTF.

The chain links TRBV10-3 to TRBJ1-3. The CDR3 consists of 11 residues. Germline V gene lookup returns CDR1 ENHRY and CDR2 SYGVKD. CDR3 amino acids: CAIRNPGTIYF.

The chain is built from TRBV9 and TRBJ2-1. The CDR3 consists of 17 residues. Germline V gene lookup returns CDR1 SGDLS and CDR2 YYNGEE. The CDR3 spells CASSAKEVTSSYNEQFF. The full variable domain, with the rest looked up from reference TRBV9 and TRBJ2-1, is DSGVTQTPKHLITATGQRVTLRCSPRSGDLSVYWYQQSLDQGLQFLIQYYNGEERAKGNILERFSAQQFPDLHSELNLSSLELGDSALYFCASSAKEVTSSYNEQFFGPGTRLTVL.

CDR3 sequence: CASSVGPSNNEQFF. This rearrangement joins TRBV9 to TRBJ2-1; no DNA is available, so the TRBD2 call from TCRdb remains unchecked. Germline CDR1 reads SGDLS; CDR2 reads YYNGEE. The CDR3 is 14 amino acids.

The chain joins TRBV14 to TRBJ1-2; absent DNA, TCRdb's TRBD1 call cannot be checked. This CDR3 contains 19 residues. The germline V gene has CDR1 SGHDN and CDR2 FVKESK. The CDR3 reads CASSPPWGRADYSNYGYTF.

The chain combines TRBV6-2 or TRBV6-3 with TRBJ2-1; the D gene TCRdb calls, TRBD2, cannot be checked with no DNA. Germline loops: CDR1 MNHEY, CDR2 SVGEGT. This CDR3 has 16 residues. CDR3 amino acids: CASSYSLLAVNNEQFF.

This chain uses TRBV10-3 with TRBJ2-1; TCRdb's D gene call, TRBD2, goes unchecked for lack of DNA. The CDR3 length is 16 residues. Germline V gene lookup returns CDR1 ENHRY and CDR2 SYGVKD. CDR3 in amino acids: CAARSLRASGSNEQFF.

The chain is built from TRBV7-9 and TRBJ2-1; TCRdb indicates TRBD1, and absent DNA this call remains unverified. Germline CDR1 SEHNR, CDR2 FQNEAQ (reference sequence). This CDR3 comprises 16 residues. CDR3 sequence: CASSLPPGRTSNEQFF.

The rearrangement joins TRBV12-3 or TRBV12-4 to TRBJ2-4; the D gene TCRdb calls, TRBD2, cannot be checked with no DNA. There are 15 residues in the CDR3. CDR3 in amino acids: CASSRPMGTANIQYF.

The rearrangement uses TRBV18 and TRBJ2-3; the D call of TRBD2 rests on TCRdb alone, since no DNA is present to check it. Germline V gives CDR1 KGHSH, CDR2 LQKENI. The CDR3 is 17 residues long. The CDR3 loop reads CASRRTGVAGLTDTQYF. The full variable domain, rest sourced from reference TRBV18 and TRBJ2-3, is NAGVMQNPRHLVRRRGQEARLRCSPMKGHSHVYWYRQLPEEGLKFMVYLQKENIIDESGMPKERFSAEFPKEGPSILRIQQVVRGDSAAYFCASRRTGVAGLTDTQYFGPGTRLTVL.

The chain joins TRBV12-3 or TRBV12-4 to TRBJ2-5; with no DNA, the TCRdb D assignment of TRBD2 cannot be verified. The CDR3 contains 14 residues. CDR3 in amino acids: CASSLLSSWETQYF.

The rearrangement uses TRBV24-1 and TRBJ1-1; TCRdb proposes TRBD1, but this gene call is untestable without DNA. The CDR3 contains 13 residues. Per germline, CDR1 KGHDR and CDR2 SFDVKD. The CDR3 loop is CATSDSGVGLAFF.

This rearrangement joins TRBV28 to TRBJ1-1. CDR3 length: 15 amino acids. Germline assignment: CDR1 MDHEN and CDR2 SYDVKM. CDR3 residues: CASSSTRGANTEAFF.

The gene calls are TRBV30 and TRBJ2-3; there is no DNA to check the TCRdb D call of TRBD1. The CDR3 has 16 amino acids. In germline, CDR1 is GTSNPN, CDR2 SVGIG (reference sequence). This CDR3 reads CAWSAGFRRITDTQYF.

The genes are TRBV11-3 and TRBJ2-1; without DNA, the TCRdb call of TRBD2 cannot be checked. This CDR3 is built from 15 residues. Germline CDR1 reads SGHNT; CDR2 reads YENEEA. The CDR3 reads CASSVVAGRLYEQFF.

CDR3 loop: CASSPGIAKNIQYF. This rearrangement joins TRBV7-3 to TRBJ2-4; TCRdb designates TRBD1, a call that cannot be tested without DNA. Looked up from germline, CDR1 is SGHTA and CDR2 is FQGTGA. The CDR3 runs 14 residues.

This chain links TRBV3-1 with TRBJ2-3. This CDR3 contains 15 residues. The germline V gene has CDR1 LGHDT and CDR2 YNNKEL (reference sequence). The CDR3 here is CASSQDLAGTDTQYF.